This T cell receptor beta chain was documented in a study of blood T cells in healthy people across ages (dated by TCRdb to the mid-2010s). Study-wide context: In model experiments, roughly one uniquely barcoded TCR beta cDNA molecule per two T cells was captured by template switching. To track age-related changes in TCR beta repertoire diversity, the study relied on deep sequencing normalized with unique cDNA molecular identifiers. Four age groups were formed from the donors: young (average 16 years), middle-aged (approximately 39), aged (about 62) and long-lived (82). To avoid experimental bias, donors of different ages were spread randomly across the sequencing lanes. Two additional independent replicas of 1 million unique cDNA reads from the same blood draw were analyzed for two donors (one aged 18 to 29 and one aged 80 or older). Overall results and qualifications from the work: Observed TCR beta diversity per million T cells fell roughly linearly with age, and a significant reduction was already apparent by age roughly 40. Estimates of total diversity based on one million sequenced T cells were considered lower bounds and underestimates. Conclusive comparison of naive and antigen-experienced compartments was prevented by the profiling of bulk unsorted PBMCs. There was a strong correlation between observed TCR beta diversity and the percentage of naive T cells measured by flow cytometry. Because donor CMV infection status was unknown, age-related changes in expanded clonotypes were potentially confounded. Compared with the aged group, more naive CD4+ T cells, fewer expanded clones and increased TCR diversity were shown by the long-lived group, suggesting age selection.

Donors were 35 to 40 systemically healthy Caucasian individuals from Russia aged roughly 6 to 90 years. Ten milliliters of peripheral blood were drawn from each donor into EDTA-treated Vacutainer tubes. Ficoll-Paque density-gradient centrifugation was used to isolate PBMCs, with at least 7 million per sample. Trizol reagent was used to extract total RNA from PBMCs, with at least 5 micrograms per sample. Naive CD45RAhigh/CD27high T cell percentages were measured by flow cytometry on a PBMC aliquot from every donor. The library relied on 5' RACE. The sequencing machine was an Illumina HiSeq 2500. A second PCR of roughly 6 to 12 cycles was performed with a sample-barcoded 5' primer and a J-beta primer mix. A template-switch 5' adaptor carrying 12 random nucleotides introduced a unique molecular identifier onto each TCR beta cDNA molecule. At least 2.5 million CDR3-containing paired-end reads were obtained from each sample. First-strand cDNA synthesis was performed from all RNA using the Mint cDNA synthesis kit, with priming by a TRBC-specific oligonucleotide. Following uracil-DNA glycosylase treatment, all cDNA underwent a first 18-cycle PCR with the universal primers M1SS and BC2_uni_R. Per the authors' processing: For normalization, 1 million high-quality reads, each with a distinct molecular identifier, were randomly selected from each sample. Instead of being binned into consensus sequences, reads with shared molecular identifiers were discarded. MiTCR, with a Q25 quality threshold and the strictest error-elimination algorithm, was used for CDR3 identification, clonotype clustering and error correction. A nonparametric unseen species model using Euler transformation provided a lower-bound estimate of total TCR beta diversity. TCRdb reanalyzed the raw reads on its own, using fastp at Q25 for trimming and MiXCR for clone calling, and kept in-frame beta chains. Each CDR3 protein gets just one entry, which takes the most common genes and DNA from the rows behind it. TCRdb, not the authors, supplied the V and J calls. For this sample the table gives around 940,000 distinct CDR3 sequences, of which roughly 51% were detected only once. Together, the top ten hold over 20% of the sample.

The CDR3 numbers 15 residues from cysteine through phenylalanine. Just CDR3 DNA is preserved here, 45 bases in frame from base 1. V loses 6 bases of germline sequence and J loses 6 bases, and the interval between the two ends is 21 bases. For CDR1 and CDR2, the germline V gene lists SGHRS and YFSETQ. About this clonotype: Its antigen is still unknown. Base qualities are not at hand, and no much larger clone is one base apart.

The clonotype comes from a woman in her sixties or seventies in good health. The specimen sequenced was blood. This receptor chain uses TRBV5-1 and TRBJ1-2; the D gene remains uncertain. The CDR3 in this case is CASTHSVPTINGYTF. Here is the DNA: TGCGCCAGCACCCATTCGGTCCCGACAATCAATGGCTACACCTTC.